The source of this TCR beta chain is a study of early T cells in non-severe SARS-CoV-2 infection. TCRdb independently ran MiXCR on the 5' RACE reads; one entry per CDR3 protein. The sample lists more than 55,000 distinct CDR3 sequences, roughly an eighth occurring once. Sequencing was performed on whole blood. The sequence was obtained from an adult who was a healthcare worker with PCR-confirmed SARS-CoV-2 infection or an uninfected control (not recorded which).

The DNA for the CDR3 is TGTGCCAGCCCCGAGGGGGCGTATAGCACCGGGGAGCTGTTTTTT. It encodes CASPEGAYSTGELFF. V gene TRBV7-9 combines with J gene TRBJ2-2, with TRBD1 matching over 7 bases. V gave up 8 bases and J gave up 4 bases; unmatched junction bases: 10. The CDR3 totals 15 residues. Germline CDR1 SEHNR, CDR2 FQNEAQ (reference sequence).